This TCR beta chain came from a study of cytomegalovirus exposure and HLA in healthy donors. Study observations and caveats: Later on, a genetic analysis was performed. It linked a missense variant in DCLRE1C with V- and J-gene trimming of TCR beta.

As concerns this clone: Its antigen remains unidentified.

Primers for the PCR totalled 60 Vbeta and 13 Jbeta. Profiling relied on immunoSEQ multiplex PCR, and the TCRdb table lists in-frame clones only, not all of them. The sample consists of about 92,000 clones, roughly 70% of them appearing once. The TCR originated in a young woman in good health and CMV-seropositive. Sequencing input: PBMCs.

CDR3: CASSFYWRDDTQYF. CDR3 in DNA: TGTGCCAGCAGTTTTTATTGGCGGGATGATACGCAGTATTTT. The J gene is TRBJ2-3, the V gene TRBV27, with a tentative D call TRBD2 (6 bases). CDR1 is MNHEY, CDR2 SMNVEV, per germline (reference sequence). V lost 3 bases to trimming and J lost 6 bases, with 13 bases between them. There are 14 residues in the CDR3.